These 27 T cell receptor beta chains originate from one sample sequenced in a study of blood T cell repertoires in COVID-19. The repertoire was sequenced with immunoSEQ multiplex PCR; TCRdb's copy has only in-frame clones and lacks some. The repertoire has about 36,000 clones, around 80% of them found once; the top ten carry approximately 1.9%. The sequenced material came from peripheral blood. The origin of the receptors is a man in his 60s with active COVID-19.

The chain recombines TRBV27 with TRBJ1-1; 8 bases align to TRBD1. Trimming took 8 bases from V and 6 from J; bases not matched to a gene: 23. The CDR3 is made up of 18 amino acids. Germline V gene data show CDR1 as MNHEY and CDR2 as SMNVEV (reference sequence). The CDR3 DNA sequence: TGTGCCAGCGGTAGAGGTCAGGGGGCGGCGTGGGGAAGCCCTGAAGCTTTCTTT. Residues: CASGRGQGAAWGSPEAFF.

This chain joins TRBV6-2 or TRBV6-3 and TRBJ2-3; 10 positions match TRBD2. This CDR3 comprises 15 residues. The germline CDR1 and CDR2 sequences are MNHEY and SVGEGT. After removal of 2 bases from V and 3 bases from J, the junction contained 2 bases not matched to a gene. The chain's CDR3 is CASSYSGGATDTQYF. The CDR3 DNA reads as TGTGCCAGCAGTTACAGCGGGGGGGCGACAGATACGCAGTATTTT.

The chain links TRBV7-9 to TRBJ1-4; no clear D. This CDR3 is built from 15 residues. Germline CDR1 reads SEHNR; CDR2 reads FQNEAQ (reference sequence). V was pared by 5 bases and J by 0 bases, with 10 bases between. CDR3 sequence: CASSAAMATNEKLFF. For the CDR3, the DNA is TGTGCCAGCAGCGCGGCGATGGCAACTAATGAAAAACTGTTTTTT.

The chain is built from TRBV5-1 and TRBJ2-3, with 10 nucleotides matching TRBD2. Germline V gene lookup returns CDR1 SGHRS and CDR2 YFSETQ. The V and J ends lost 4 bases and 4 bases, in that order; junction bases with no gene match: 6. The CDR3 extends over 15 amino acids. DNA for the CDR3: TGCGCCAGCAGCCCGAGCGGGAGGGCCTCAGATACGCAGTATTTT. This translates into CASSPSGRASDTQYF.

In regard to this clone: The same CDR3 can be traced to other DNA sequences in this sample. The V gene is TRBV5-4, the J gene TRBJ2-5, with 7 positions matching TRBD2. The CDR3 totals 13 residues. J gave up 3 bases and V 3 bases, and 2 bases lay outside the gene matches. Germline V gene lookup returns CDR1 SGHNT and CDR2 YYREEE (reference sequence). CDR3 amino acids: CASSWRGKETQYF. The CDR3 region has the DNA TGTGCCAGCAGCTGGCGGGGGAAAGAGACCCAGTACTTC.

V and J are TRBV6-2 or TRBV6-3 and TRBJ2-5, with 12 bases identical to TRBD2. With 4 bases clipped from V and 5 bases from J, the junction kept 11 bases outside the gene matches. This CDR3 is 17 amino acids long. Germline loops: CDR1 MNHEY, CDR2 SVGEGT. The CDR3 region has the DNA TGTGCCAGCAGTTCACTAGCGGGAGGACTCCAGGTGGAGACCCAGTACTTC. Amino acid sequence: CASSSLAGGLQVETQYF.

This sequence joins TRBV18 and TRBJ2-5, with 8 positions matching TRBD2. The CDR3 has 15 residues. CDR1 and CDR2 (germline): KGHSH, LQKENI. V lost 2 bases and J lost 4; bases outside the gene matches: 6. The CDR3 bases are TGTGCCAGCTCACCAGATTTACTAGCGGTAGAGACCCAGTACTTC. Its protein product is CASSPDLLAVETQYF.

The chain is built from TRBV5-6 and TRBJ1-2, with D tentatively TRBD1 (6 bases). V was trimmed by 7 bases and J by 7 bases, leaving 17 bases between them. This CDR3 has 13 amino acids. CDR1 SGHDT and CDR2 YYEEEE come from the germline V gene. The CDR3 here is CASVQGTLRGYTF. CDR3 sequence (DNA): TGTGCCAGCGTGCAGGGGACCCTCCGTGGCTACACCTTC. Full variable domain (outside the CDR3, taken from reference TRBV5-6 and TRBJ1-2): DAGVTQSPTHLIKTRGQQVTLRCSPKSGHDTVSWYQQALGQGPQFIFQYYEEEERQRGNFPDRFSGHQFPNYSSELNVNALLLGDSALYLCASVQGTLRGYTFGSGTRLTVV.

This chain uses TRBV4-1 with TRBJ2-4; TRBD2 agrees at 7 bases. CDR1 is MGHRA, CDR2 YSYEKL, per germline. This CDR3 region has 18 residues. V shed 0 bases and J 1 base; nucleotides not matched to a gene: 9. The CDR3 region has the DNA TGCGCCAGCAGCCAAGAAGGAGGCGGGAGCACTGCCAAAAACATTCAGTACTTC. This sequence encodes CASSQEGGGSTAKNIQYF.

This chain connects TRBV7-9 to TRBJ1-2; perhaps TRBD1 as D (6 bases). V gave up 3 bases and J gave up 0 bases, with 11 bases separating them. Germline V gene data show CDR1 as SEHNR and CDR2 as FQNEAQ (reference sequence). This CDR3 spans 15 amino acids. The CDR3 region has the DNA TGTGCCAGCAGCTTGACACAGGGTTCTAACTATGGCTACACCTTC. It is translated as CASSLTQGSNYGYTF.

This clone showed up just once. This chain uses TRBV11-2 with TRBJ1-6, with unresolved D. Germline V gene lookup returns CDR1 SGHAT and CDR2 FQNNGV. The CDR3 extends over 14 amino acids. The V and J ends lost 0 bases and 6 bases respectively, with 6 bases between them. The CDR3 nucleotides read TGTGCCAGCAGCTTAGAAGGACTTAATTCACCCCTCCACTTT. This translates into CASSLEGLNSPLHF. Combining the CDR3 with reference TRBV11-2 and TRBJ1-6 gives the whole variable domain EAGVAQSPRYKIIEKRQSVAFWCNPISGHATLYWYQQILGQGPKLLIQFQNNGVVDDSQLPKDRFSAERLKGVDSTLKIQPAKLEDSAVYLCASSLEGLNSPLHFGNGTRLTVT.

For the CDR3, the DNA is TGTGCCAGCAGCTTGGGTATAGCGGGGTTCCAAGAGACCCAGTACTTC. It is translated as CASSLGIAGFQETQYF. The chain carries TRBV5-5 and TRBJ2-5; TRBD2 agrees at 8 bases. The CDR3 length is 16 residues. V shed 0 bases and J 1 base; nucleotides not matched to a gene: 5. The germline CDR1 and CDR2 sequences are SGHKS and YYEKEE (reference sequence).

The chain links TRBV5-1 to TRBJ1-3, with a possible D match to TRBD1 (6 bases). Between the trimmed V and J ends, which lost 4 bases and 4 bases, there was a span of 9 bases. CDR3 size: 13 residues. In germline, CDR1 is SGHRS, CDR2 YFSETQ. CDR3 DNA: TGCGCCAGCAGCCCGGGGGGCGGAAACACCATATATTTT. It codes for CASSPGGGNTIYF.

The chain has TRBV3-1 (or the pseudogene TRBV3-2) and TRBJ2-1; 10 bases align to TRBD2. Germline assignment: CDR1 LGHDT and CDR2 YNNKEL (reference sequence). There are 16 residues in the CDR3. V trimming: 0 bases; J trimming: 6 bases; junction bases outside the gene matches: 5. CDR3 in DNA: TGTGCCAGCAGCCAAGATGTAGCGGGGGGCACCAATGAGCAGTTCTTC. It encodes CASSQDVAGGTNEQFF.

In its sample, this clone was seen once. The chain couples TRBV28 to TRBJ1-2; 7 bases line up with TRBD1. The CDR3 sequence is 14 residues long. The trim removed 6 bases at V and 4 bases at J, leaving 8 bases unmatched. From germline, CDR1 is MDHEN and CDR2 SYDVKM. The CDR3 nucleotides read TGTGCCAGCAGCCCGGGACAGCTATCCTATGGCTACACCTTC. Amino acid sequence: CASSPGQLSYGYTF.

This sequence joins TRBV7-2 and TRBJ2-2; 10 nucleotides line up with TRBD2. Germline trimming cut 4 bases from V and 7 bases from J; bases unmatched to any gene: 6. The germline V gene encodes CDR1 SGHTA and CDR2 FQGNSA. This CDR3 spans 15 amino acids. The CDR3 sequence is CASSYLAGAGGELFF. DNA for the CDR3: TGTGCCAGCAGCTACCTAGCGGGAGCCGGCGGGGAGCTGTTTTTT.

The V gene is TRBV3-1 (or the pseudogene TRBV3-2), the J gene TRBJ2-4, with 14 positions matching TRBD2. CDR3 length: 14 amino acids. V was pared by 4 bases and J by 9 bases, with 2 bases of the junction left unmatched. Germline assignment: CDR1 LGHDT and CDR2 YNNKEL (reference sequence). CDR3 DNA sequence: TGTGCCAGCAGCCTAGGACTAGCGGGGGGCATTCAGTACTTC. It translates to CASSLGLAGGIQYF.

V is TRBV10-2 and J is TRBJ2-7; 8 bases align to TRBD1. The CDR3 is made up of 15 amino acids. The V and J ends lost 7 bases and 2 bases, in that order; junction bases with no gene match: 10. Germline V gives CDR1 WSHSY, CDR2 SAAADI. This CDR3 reads CASKIGTGDPYEQYF. As DNA, the CDR3 is TGCGCCAGCAAGATCGGGACAGGCGACCCCTACGAGCAGTACTTC.

This clone was counted a few times. The chain combines TRBV4-1 with TRBJ2-7; TRBD1 matches 7 bases. Germline lookup yields CDR1 MGHRA and CDR2 YSYEKL. V shed 5 bases and J 0 bases; nucleotides not matched to a gene: 10. This CDR3 comprises 16 residues. This chain's CDR3 is CASSAQQGPPSYEQYF. The CDR3 DNA reads TGCGCCAGCAGCGCCCAACAGGGGCCCCCCTCCTACGAGCAGTACTTC.

V and J are TRBV6-2 or TRBV6-3 and TRBJ1-6; D is unclear. Germline V lookup: CDR1 MNHEY, CDR2 SVGEGT. V lost 4 bases, J lost 7 bases, and 11 bases lay in between. CDR3 size: 14 residues. CDR3 bases: TGTGCCAGCAGTTCCCGGGGAGGAAATTCACCCCTCCACTTT. It yields the protein CASSSRGGNSPLHF.

The gene calls are TRBV4-1 and TRBJ2-3; possibly TRBD2 for D (5 bases). Germline V gives CDR1 MGHRA, CDR2 YSYEKL. V lost 0 bases and J lost 6, with 7 bases in between. The CDR3 consists of 13 residues. The CDR3 DNA reads as TGCGCCAGCAGCCAAGATCCGGGGGATACGCAGTATTTT. This gives the protein CASSQDPGDTQYF.

The chain carries TRBV2 and TRBJ2-7; the match to TRBD1 covers 8 bases. This CDR3 contains 15 residues. Germline V lookup: CDR1 SNHLY, CDR2 FYNNEI. With 6 bases clipped from V and 4 bases from J, the junction kept 11 bases outside the gene matches. For the CDR3, the DNA is TGTGCCAGCAGAGTACGTGGAGGACAGGGATACGAGCAGTACTTC. It yields the protein CASRVRGGQGYEQYF.

This clone has only a few counts. The V call is TRBV19, the J call TRBJ1-5; 8 nucleotides align to TRBD1. The CDR3 totals 14 residues. V was pared by 11 bases and J by 1 base, with 7 bases of the junction left unmatched. Germline V CDR1 and CDR2: LNHDA, SQIVND (reference sequence). The CDR3 protein is CAGGQGGSNQPQHF. In nucleotides, the CDR3 is TGTGCCGGAGGACAGGGTGGGAGCAATCAGCCCCAGCATTTT.

The gene calls are TRBV25-1 and TRBJ1-1; possible D gene TRBD1, 5 bases. The CDR3 is 13 residues long. Germline V gene sequence: CDR1 MGHDK, CDR2 SYGVNS. Between the trimmed V and J ends, which lost 7 bases and 1 base, there was a span of 10 bases. The CDR3: CASKRRENTEAFF. The DNA for the CDR3 is TGTGCCAGCAAACGCAGGGAGAACACTGAAGCTTTCTTT.

The CDR3 DNA reads as TGTGCCATCAGGCATACAGGACCCCAGTACTTC. This gives the protein CAIRHTGPQYF. V and J are TRBV10-3 and TRBJ2-5, with TRBD1 as a possible D gene (5 bases). The CDR3 length is 11 residues. Trimming took off 6 bases at V and 9 bases at J, with 11 bases between the two ends. Per germline, CDR1 ENHRY and CDR2 SYGVKD.

The chain carries TRBV5-1 and TRBJ1-2; no reliable D call. The V end was cut by 4 bases, the J end by 1 base, with 11 bases between. Per germline, CDR1 SGHRS and CDR2 YFSETQ. This CDR3 is 14 amino acids long. CDR3 amino acids: CASSPVADNYGYTF. The CDR3 nucleotides read TGCGCCAGCAGCCCTGTCGCAGATAACTATGGCTACACCTTC.

This clone has a handful of counts. V usage is TRBV7-3 and J usage is TRBJ2-1; 12 nucleotides agree with TRBD2. The CDR3 is 15 residues long. Germline lookup yields CDR1 SGHTA and CDR2 FQGTGA. V gave up 5 bases and J gave up 6 bases; unmatched junction bases: 5. This chain's CDR3 is CASSPRLAGANEQFF. The CDR3 DNA reads TGTGCCAGCAGCCCTCGACTAGCGGGAGCCAATGAGCAGTTCTTC.